This TCR beta chain is drawn from a study of post-analysis software for immune sequencing data. Study observations and caveats: TRBV5-6, TRBV5-1 and TRBV20-1 belonged to a set of about five TRBV segments that were more frequent in patients than controls. Patients with multiple sclerosis recorded significantly lower normalized Chao1 diversity than controls, the study found.

Prepared libraries of TCR beta cDNA carried unique molecular identifiers. Out of about 0.95 to 10 million T cells, 470,000 or so cDNA molecules were generated. In TCRdb, the PCR reads were re-called with MiXCR into one record per CDR3 protein. The repertoire has about 820,000 distinct CDR3 sequences, roughly 58% of them found once; the top ten carry 4.6%. A remark on this clonotype: Its antigen is not identified.

Germline V gene sequence: CDR1 SEHNR, CDR2 FQNEAQ (reference sequence). Trimming removed 3 bases from V and 0 bases from J, with 5 bases in between. The length of the CDR3 is 13 residues. The sequence derives from a girl aged 10 to 17 with multiple sclerosis. The sample consisted of blood. J is TRBJ1-1 and V is TRBV7-9; D gene unclear. The CDR3 protein is CASSFQLNTEAFF. In DNA form, the CDR3 reads TGTGCCAGCAGCTTTCAATTGAACACTGAAGCTTTCTTT.